This T cell receptor (beta chain) was found in a study of Ad26.COV2.S vaccination and SARS-CoV-2 variants. Points from the study as a whole: People given the vaccine had a wider spike-specific TCR breadth than placebo recipients did. Possible underestimation of total T cell responses by the TCR breadth and depth analyses was noted.

As for this clone: Its target is not known.

J gave up 1 base and V 4 bases, and 4 bases lay outside the gene matches. CDR3 length equals 16 residues. CDR1 is WSHSY, CDR2 SAAADI, per germline. Measured with immunoSEQ multiplex PCR; TCRdb has only the in-frame clones, and not every one. The profile shows around 140,000 clones, roughly 88% of them singletons. The receptor comes from a human donor who had recovered from COVID-19. The sequenced sample was peripheral blood, obtained after recovery from COVID-19. The chain joins TRBV10-2 to TRBJ1-2, with TRBD1 matching over 12 bases. The CDR3 region has the DNA TGCGCCAGCAGTGGGGACAGGGGGCCGTTTAACTATGGCTACACCTTC. This codes for CASSGDRGPFNYGYTF.